Listed below are T cell receptor beta chains from one sample, sequenced in a study of blood T cell repertoires in COVID-19. Some clones are missing from TCRdb's copy, which holds only in-frame ones; the method was immunoSEQ multiplex PCR. The profile shows 100,000 to 150,000 clones, over 55% of them singletons. The sample comprised peripheral blood. These receptors were collected from a woman in her 70s with acute or convalescent COVID-19. Each CDR3 is given with its conserved first and last residue. The D gene is left open where the match is weak. A row's size may be missing; if present it is once, few, many or a size class.

d_call: TRBD1; clone_size: -; j_call: TRBJ2-5; v_call: TRBV28; cdr3_aa: CASSSGQGARETQYF; cdr3_nt: TGTGCCAGCAGTTCCGGACAGGGGGCGAGGGAGACCCAGTACTTC
d_call: TRBD1; clone_size: few; j_call: TRBJ1-2; v_call: TRBV30; cdr3_aa: CAWGDRALGDGYTF; cdr3_nt: TGTGCCTGGGGAGACAGGGCATTGGGGGATGGCTACACCTTC
d_call: -; clone_size: -; j_call: TRBJ1-2; v_call: TRBV6-1; cdr3_aa: CASSESGYGGYTF; cdr3_nt: TGTGCCAGCAGTGAATCGGGTTACGGTGGCTACACCTTC
d_call: -; clone_size: -; j_call: TRBJ2-5; v_call: TRBV6-2/TRBV6-3; cdr3_aa: CASSSPLTQYF; cdr3_nt: TGTGCCAGCAGTTCCCCGTTGACCCAGTACTTC
d_call: TRBD1; clone_size: -; j_call: TRBJ2-5; v_call: TRBV30; cdr3_aa: CAWSTGVVRETQYF; cdr3_nt: TGTGCCTGGTCTACAGGGGTCGTTCGGGAGACCCAGTACTTC
d_call: -; clone_size: few; j_call: TRBJ2-1; v_call: TRBV7-2; cdr3_aa: CASSFRGGGNEQFF; cdr3_nt: TGTGCCAGCAGCTTTAGGGGAGGCGGCAATGAGCAGTTCTTC
d_call: -; clone_size: -; j_call: TRBJ2-1; v_call: TRBV23-1; cdr3_aa: CASRQPAPRVF; cdr3_nt: TGCGCCAGCAGACAACCTGCGCCCCGGGTCTTC
d_call: -; clone_size: -; j_call: TRBJ1-1; v_call: TRBV9; cdr3_aa: CASSVGLLSQGNTEAFF; cdr3_nt: TGTGCCAGCAGCGTAGGGCTTTTAAGCCAGGGGAACACTGAAGCTTTCTTT
d_call: -; clone_size: -; j_call: TRBJ2-2; v_call: TRBV9; cdr3_aa: CASSVTGNTGELFF; cdr3_nt: TGTGCCAGCAGCGTCACAGGGAACACCGGGGAGCTGTTTTTT
d_call: -; clone_size: -; j_call: TRBJ2-1; v_call: TRBV6-5; cdr3_aa: CASMGIGDEQFF; cdr3_nt: TGTGCCTCGATGGGGATCGGGGATGAGCAGTTCTTC
d_call: TRBD1; clone_size: -; j_call: TRBJ2-7; v_call: TRBV5-6; cdr3_aa: CASSTGQGEQYF; cdr3_nt: TGTGCCAGCAGCACTGGACAGGGCGAGCAGTACTTC
d_call: -; clone_size: -; j_call: TRBJ2-7; v_call: TRBV5-8; cdr3_aa: CAGAVSYEQYF; cdr3_nt: TGTGCCGGGGCTGTTTCCTACGAGCAGTACTTC
d_call: TRBD2; clone_size: -; j_call: TRBJ2-4; v_call: TRBV28; cdr3_aa: CASRTRLAGENIQYF; cdr3_nt: TGTGCCAGCAGGACAAGACTAGCGGGAGAAAACATTCAGTACTTC
d_call: -; clone_size: -; j_call: TRBJ1-1; v_call: TRBV6-6; cdr3_aa: CASISLHNTEAFF; cdr3_nt: TGTGCCAGCATTTCATTACACAACACTGAAGCTTTCTTT
d_call: TRBD2; clone_size: -; j_call: TRBJ2-7; v_call: TRBV19; cdr3_aa: CASSIRASGGVSYEQYF; cdr3_nt: TGTGCCAGTAGTATACGGGCTAGCGGGGGTGTTTCCTACGAGCAGTACTTC
d_call: TRBD2; clone_size: medium-sized; j_call: TRBJ2-7; v_call: TRBV5-1; cdr3_aa: CASKVRGGFHEQYF; cdr3_nt: TGCGCCAGCAAGGTCCGCGGGGGGTTTCACGAGCAGTACTTC
d_call: TRBD2; clone_size: -; j_call: TRBJ2-5; v_call: TRBV7-2; cdr3_aa: CASSFPTGGGETQYF; cdr3_nt: TGTGCCAGCAGCTTCCCGACAGGCGGGGGGGAGACCCAGTACTTC
d_call: TRBD2; clone_size: -; j_call: TRBJ2-3; v_call: TRBV18; cdr3_aa: CASSPRLAGGTDTQYF; cdr3_nt: TGTGCCAGCTCACCGCGACTAGCGGGAGGGACAGATACGCAGTATTTT
d_call: TRBD1; clone_size: -; j_call: TRBJ1-2; v_call: TRBV7-6; cdr3_aa: CASSLGSSGQGANGYTF; cdr3_nt: TGTGCCAGCAGCTTAGGGTCGTCGGGGCAGGGGGCGAATGGCTACACCTTC
d_call: TRBD1; clone_size: -; j_call: TRBJ2-7; v_call: TRBV7-9; cdr3_aa: CASSLVGQGAMQYF; cdr3_nt: TGTGCCAGCAGCTTAGTGGGACAGGGGGCAATGCAGTACTTC
d_call: TRBD1; clone_size: -; j_call: TRBJ2-4; v_call: TRBV5-8; cdr3_aa: CASSALGDRADIQYF; cdr3_nt: TGTGCCAGCAGCGCGTTGGGTGACAGGGCTGACATTCAGTACTTC
d_call: TRBD2; clone_size: -; j_call: TRBJ2-3; v_call: TRBV28; cdr3_aa: CASSTTSSPDTQYF; cdr3_nt: TGTGCCAGCAGTACGACTAGCAGTCCAGATACGCAGTATTTT
d_call: -; clone_size: -; j_call: TRBJ2-7; v_call: TRBV2; cdr3_aa: CASSEAYTRTYEQYF; cdr3_nt: TGTGCCAGCAGTGAAGCATACACCAGAACATACGAGCAGTACTTC
d_call: TRBD2; clone_size: -; j_call: TRBJ2-1; v_call: TRBV15; cdr3_aa: CATSRGASGFPYNEQFF; cdr3_nt: TGTGCCACCAGCAGAGGGGCTAGCGGCTTCCCCTACAATGAGCAGTTCTTC
d_call: TRBD1; clone_size: -; j_call: TRBJ1-2; v_call: TRBV3-1/TRBV3-2; cdr3_aa: CASGGQGAEAGYTF; cdr3_nt: TGTGCCAGCGGAGGACAGGGGGCTGAGGCTGGCTACACCTTC
d_call: -; clone_size: few; j_call: TRBJ1-3; v_call: TRBV6-5; cdr3_aa: CASSFNRAGGNTIYF; cdr3_nt: TGTGCCAGCAGTTTTAACAGGGCAGGGGGAAACACCATATATTTT
d_call: -; clone_size: -; j_call: TRBJ2-7; v_call: TRBV5-5; cdr3_aa: CASSRQGYEQYF; cdr3_nt: TGTGCCAGCAGCCGACAAGGCTACGAGCAGTACTTC
d_call: TRBD2; clone_size: -; j_call: TRBJ2-5; v_call: TRBV10-1; cdr3_aa: CASSEGTTRETQYF; cdr3_nt: TGCGCCAGCAGTGAGGGGACTACGAGGGAGACCCAGTACTTC
d_call: -; clone_size: -; j_call: TRBJ2-5; v_call: TRBV19; cdr3_aa: CASSIGDSETQYF; cdr3_nt: TGTGCCAGTAGTATCGGGGACTCGGAGACCCAGTACTTC
d_call: -; clone_size: -; j_call: TRBJ1-5; v_call: TRBV12-5; cdr3_aa: CASGNGAVGNQPQHF; cdr3_nt: TGTGCTAGTGGCAATGGGGCCGTCGGCAATCAGCCCCAGCATTTT
d_call: TRBD2; clone_size: -; j_call: TRBJ2-4; v_call: TRBV11-2; cdr3_aa: CASSLGALAGGAKNIQYF; cdr3_nt: TGTGCCAGCAGCTTAGGGGCCCTAGCGGGGGGGGCCAAAAACATTCAGTACTTC
d_call: TRBD1; clone_size: -; j_call: TRBJ2-2; v_call: TRBV7-2; cdr3_aa: CASSSDRGSTGELFF; cdr3_nt: TGTGCCAGCAGTTCGGACAGGGGGAGCACCGGGGAGCTGTTTTTT
d_call: TRBD1; clone_size: -; j_call: TRBJ1-5; v_call: TRBV7-9; cdr3_aa: CAIGGGRGQPQHF; cdr3_nt: TGTGCCATCGGAGGGGGCAGGGGTCAGCCCCAGCATTTT
d_call: -; clone_size: -; j_call: TRBJ2-3; v_call: TRBV5-1; cdr3_aa: CASSLALATDTQYF; cdr3_nt: TGCGCCAGCAGCTTGGCCCTGGCCACAGATACGCAGTATTTT
d_call: -; clone_size: -; j_call: TRBJ2-7; v_call: TRBV6-2/TRBV6-3; cdr3_aa: CASSYTGYEQYF; cdr3_nt: TGTGCCAGCAGTTACACAGGGTACGAGCAGTACTTC
d_call: -; clone_size: -; j_call: TRBJ2-2; v_call: TRBV18; cdr3_aa: CASSPYGENTGELFF; cdr3_nt: TGTGCCAGCTCACCATACGGGGAGAACACCGGGGAGCTGTTTTTT
d_call: -; clone_size: -; j_call: TRBJ2-3; v_call: TRBV25-1; cdr3_aa: CASRLSTDTQYF; cdr3_nt: TGTGCCAGCAGACTGTCCACAGATACGCAGTATTTT
d_call: -; clone_size: once; j_call: TRBJ1-4; v_call: TRBV10-3; cdr3_aa: CAISAGRDEKLFF; cdr3_nt: TGTGCCATCAGTGCAGGGCGCGACGAAAAACTGTTTTTT
d_call: -; clone_size: many; j_call: TRBJ2-2; v_call: TRBV19; cdr3_aa: CASSWGPNTGELFF; cdr3_nt: TGTGCCAGTAGTTGGGGCCCGAACACCGGGGAGCTGTTTTTT